This T cell receptor beta chain originates from a study of blood T cells in healthy people across ages. The study, taken as a whole, reports: Age showed a roughly linear inverse relationship with TCR beta diversity per million T cells. Both higher diversity and more naive CD4+ cells marked long-lived donors when set against aged donors.

The length of the CDR3 is 8 residues. Germline V gene sequence: CDR1 ENHRY, CDR2 SYGVKD. Trimming took 10 bases from V and 7 from J, leaving 4 bases between them. A J-beta primer mix and a sample-barcoded 5' primer were used in a second PCR of roughly 7 to 12 cycles. Every cDNA molecule bore a tag from a template-switch adaptor containing 12 random nucleotides. One entry per CDR3 protein results from TCRdb running MiXCR on the 5' RACE reads. In the table there are around 1,000,000 distinct CDR3 sequences, approximately 25% of which are singletons. This clonotype was found a few times. Its target is not known. This sample was shared with a second study, whose subject was T cells of mothers and their children.

Sequenced input: blood. The chain recombines TRBV10-3 with TRBJ1-1; the D is unclear. The TCR comes from a girl aged 2 to 10 in good health. CDR3 nucleotides: TGTGCCACCTTTGAAGCTTTCTTT. As protein: CATFEAFF.